The 30 T cell receptor beta chains below were found in one sample sequenced in a study of T-cell memory formation after mild COVID-19. TCRdb ran MiXCR on the 5' RACE reads and lists one entry per CDR3 protein. The repertoire holds some 300,000 distinct CDR3 sequences, with 20% to 25% as singletons. Sample: PBMCs or a T cell subset sorted from them (not recorded which). The origin of the receptors is a man aged 18 to 35 who had mild COVID-19 (a few samples of this study predate the infection). Cell type and time point are not known.

This clonotype showed up just a few times. This chain uses TRBV7-2 with TRBJ1-6; 7 positions match TRBD1. The V and J ends lost 4 bases and 3 bases, in that order; junction bases with no gene match: 12. CDR1 and CDR2 (germline): SGHTA, FQGNSA. The CDR3 has 18 amino acids. The CDR3 protein is CASSSSRQGLRYNSPLHF. For the CDR3, the DNA is TGTGCCAGCAGCTCTTCGAGACAGGGCCTTCGCTATAATTCACCCCTCCACTTT.

The chain links TRBV7-7 to TRBJ2-1; no clear D gene. The CDR3 has 14 residues. CDR1 SSHAT and CDR2 FNYEAQ come from the germline V gene (reference sequence). Trimming pared 6 bases from V and 5 bases from J, leaving 14 bases between. CDR3 amino acids: CASSTSRVNNEQFF. For the CDR3, the DNA is TGTGCCAGCAGTACATCACGGGTGAACAATGAGCAGTTCTTC.

V gene TRBV6-6 combines with J gene TRBJ2-1; D not certain. Germline CDR1 MNHNY, CDR2 SVGAGI (reference sequence). This CDR3 spans 11 amino acids. Trimming took off 6 bases at V and 11 bases at J, with 11 bases between the two ends. The CDR3 protein is CASRETGKQFF. CDR3 nucleotides: TGTGCCAGCAGGGAGACTGGTAAGCAGTTCTTC.

This chain connects TRBV28 to TRBJ1-4; no firm D call. CDR3 length equals 13 residues. CDR1 MDHEN and CDR2 SYDVKM come from the germline V gene. Trimming took off 6 bases at V and 8 bases at J, with 13 bases between the two ends. Here the CDR3 DNA reads TGTGCCAGCAGCAATCCCGTCGGCGAAAAACTGTTTTTT. Protein: CASSNPVGEKLFF.

The CDR3 DNA sequence: TGTGCCAGCAGCTTAGTTAGCGGGGAGGGCAATCAGCCCCAGCATTTT. Its protein product is CASSLVSGEGNQPQHF. This chain links TRBV7-9 with TRBJ1-5, with D hard to call. Trimming removed 1 base from V and 2 bases from J, with 12 bases in between. Germline V CDR1 and CDR2: SEHNR, FQNEAQ (reference sequence). This CDR3 is built from 16 residues.

The chain uses TRBV7-9 and TRBJ2-1; D is unresolved. The CDR3 contains 10 residues. CDR1 is SEHNR and CDR2 is FQNEAQ in the germline V gene (reference sequence). Trimming removed 5 bases from V and 9 bases from J, with 5 bases in between. The CDR3 reads CASSALEQFF. For the CDR3, the DNA is TGTGCCAGCAGCGCCCTTGAGCAGTTCTTC.

V gene TRBV6-6 combines with J gene TRBJ2-2; D unclear. Germline V gene lookup returns CDR1 MNHNY and CDR2 SVGAGI (reference sequence). V lost 6 bases to trimming and J lost 12 bases, with 14 bases between them. This CDR3 region has 12 residues. CDR3 residues: CASSLDWAKLFF. The CDR3 region has the DNA TGTGCCAGCAGCCTTGATTGGGCGAAGCTGTTTTTT.

This clonotype was counted at least ten times. V is TRBV6-2 or TRBV6-3 and J is TRBJ2-1, with D maybe TRBD1 (6 bases). Per the germline V gene, CDR1 is MNHEY and CDR2 is SVGEGT. The CDR3 is made up of 12 amino acids. V was trimmed by 5 bases and J by 7 bases, leaving 9 bases between them. The CDR3 loop reads CASSHRANEQFF. The CDR3 DNA follows: TGTGCCAGCAGTCACAGGGCTAATGAGCAGTTCTTC.

This clonotype came up a few times. This sequence joins TRBV10-3 and TRBJ2-7, with D perhaps matching TRBD1 (7 bases). The germline V gene encodes CDR1 ENHRY and CDR2 SYGVKD. CDR3 size: 16 residues. V shed 4 bases and J shed 3 bases, with 19 bases lying between them. The CDR3 coding sequence is TGTGCCATCAGTGGACAGGGTTTGGGGGGAAACTACGAGCAGTACTTC. Translated, it gives CAISGQGLGGNYEQYF.

The chain couples TRBV12-3 or TRBV12-4 to TRBJ1-1; D is uncertain. The ends were cut back, 2 bases at V and 3 bases at J, with 7 bases in the middle. CDR3 length equals 13 residues. The CDR3: CASSLTQDTEAFF. The CDR3 DNA reads as TGTGCCAGCAGTTTAACCCAAGACACTGAAGCTTTCTTT.

This clonotype was detected once. The rearrangement uses TRBV6-4 and TRBJ1-2, with 7 nucleotides matching TRBD1. J lost 8 bases, V lost 3 bases, and 9 bases had no gene match. Germline-derived CDR1 and CDR2 are MRHNA and SNTAGT. This CDR3 comprises 14 residues. The CDR3 here is CASSEGTVDYGYTF. CDR3 DNA sequence: TGTGCCAGCAGTGAAGGGACAGTGGATTACGGCTACACCTTC.

The chain employs TRBV10-3 and TRBJ1-2; TRBD1 matches at 7 bases. This CDR3 contains 15 residues. Germline CDR1 reads ENHRY; CDR2 reads SYGVKD. V lost 7 bases, J lost 6 bases, and 14 bases stayed unmatched. The CDR3 is CAITDSMTGQDGYTF. Written as DNA, the CDR3 is TGTGCCATCACTGATAGTATGACAGGACAGGATGGCTACACCTTC.

The table lists this clonotype with many counts. The chain joins TRBV7-9 to TRBJ2-1; a possible D gene is TRBD2 (5 bases). Germline CDR1 reads SEHNR; CDR2 reads FQNEAQ (reference sequence). This CDR3 comprises 13 residues. V gave up 3 bases and J gave up 7 bases, with 10 bases separating them. The chain's CDR3 is CASSFGPGNEQFF. Here the CDR3 DNA reads TGTGCCAGCAGCTTCGGACCGGGGAATGAGCAGTTCTTC.

This clonotype was counted between two and nine times. The chain has TRBV9 and TRBJ2-1; unclear D gene. Germline V lookup: CDR1 SGDLS, CDR2 YYNGEE. V lost 2 bases and J lost 9, with 9 bases in between. The CDR3 has 12 amino acids. The CDR3 protein is CASSVGGGEQFF. The DNA of the CDR3 is TGTGCCAGCAGCGTTGGTGGTGGTGAGCAGTTCTTC. Together with reference TRBV9 and TRBJ2-1, the CDR3 gives the full variable domain: DSGVTQTPKHLITATGQRVTLRCSPRSGDLSVYWYQQSLDQGLQFLIQYYNGEERAKGNILERFSAQQFPDLHSELNLSSLELGDSALYFCASSVGGGEQFFGPGTRLTVL.

There are a few counts of this clonotype. The chain carries TRBV20-1 and TRBJ2-2; 11 bases match TRBD2. In germline, CDR1 is DFQATT, CDR2 SNEGSKA (reference sequence). The junction had 7 bases not matched to a gene; V was cut back by 2 bases and J by 5 bases. CDR3 length: 16 amino acids. The CDR3 nucleotides are TGCAGTGCTAGACATAGCGGGGGGGCGTGGACCGGGGAGCTGTTTTTT. Protein product: CSARHSGGAWTGELFF.

This clonotype was picked up a small number of times. This chain uses TRBV5-1 with TRBJ1-1; the match to TRBD1 covers 8 bases. After removal of 4 bases from V and 4 bases from J, the junction contained 6 bases not matched to a gene. This CDR3 contains 14 residues. Germline V CDR1 and CDR2: SGHRS, YFSETQ. CDR3 region: CASSIGQGGTEAFF. CDR3 in DNA: TGCGCCAGCAGCATCGGACAGGGAGGCACTGAAGCTTTCTTT.

This clonotype appeared a few times. This chain connects TRBV20-1 to TRBJ2-3; the match to TRBD2 covers 8 bases. Trimming removed 2 bases from V and 2 bases from J; junction bases left unmatched: 9. The CDR3 spans 16 residues. CDR1 is DFQATT and CDR2 is SNEGSKA in the germline V gene (reference sequence). CDR3 protein: CSARTAGGANTDTQYF. CDR3 nucleotides: TGCAGTGCTAGAACCGCCGGGGGGGCGAACACAGATACGCAGTATTTT.

Only a few counts were recorded for this clonotype. The V gene is TRBV7-9, the J gene TRBJ2-7; tentatively, D is TRBD1 or TRBD2 (5 bases each). Trimming removed 2 bases from V and 7 bases from J, with 18 bases in between. The CDR3 covers 15 residues. The germline V gene encodes CDR1 SEHNR and CDR2 FQNEAQ (reference sequence). CDR3 nucleotides: TGTGCCAGCAGCTTAATCGCCCGGGGCGCGGAGGAGCAGTACTTC. Protein product: CASSLIARGAEEQYF.

V gene TRBV29-1 combines with J gene TRBJ2-3, with D uncertain. V was trimmed by 3 bases and J by 0 bases, leaving 13 bases between them. This CDR3 has 15 residues. Germline V gives CDR1 SQVTM, CDR2 ANQGSEA. CDR3 DNA: TGCAGCGTTGAGGTCTCAGAGACTAGCACAGATACGCAGTATTTT. Amino acid sequence: CSVEVSETSTDTQYF.

The CDR3 loop is CASSRHEKLFF. CDR3 in DNA: TGTGCCAGCAGTCGACATGAAAAACTGTTTTTT. V and J are TRBV6-2 or TRBV6-3 and TRBJ1-4; D not certain. The germline CDR1 and CDR2 sequences are MNHEY and SVGEGT. This CDR3 is built from 11 residues. V lost 5 bases and J lost 6, with 4 bases in between.

This clonotype occurred a few times. This chain uses TRBV7-9 with TRBJ2-7, with 8 bases lining up with TRBD2. The CDR3 runs 16 residues. After removal of 0 bases from V and 4 bases from J, the junction contained 8 bases not matched to a gene. CDR1 is SEHNR and CDR2 is FQNEAQ in the germline V gene (reference sequence). The CDR3 is CASSLASGAPIYEQYF. The DNA of the CDR3 is TGTGCCAGCAGCTTAGCTAGCGGGGCACCTATTTACGAGCAGTACTTC.

This clonotype was counted between two and nine times. The chain carries TRBV7-9 and TRBJ1-1; D not resolved. The CDR3 sequence is 12 residues long. Germline V gene lookup returns CDR1 SEHNR and CDR2 FQNEAQ (reference sequence). Trimming took off 5 bases at V and 2 bases at J, with 6 bases between the two ends. In DNA, the CDR3 is TGTGCCAGCAGCCAGATAAACACTGAAGCTTTCTTT. It is translated as CASSQINTEAFF.

This clonotype was seen more than once but under ten times. The gene calls are TRBV6-6 and TRBJ2-7; no clear D. CDR3 length: 12 amino acids. Trimming took off 0 bases at V and 4 bases at J, with 4 bases between the two ends. The germline gives CDR1 MNHNY, CDR2 SVGAGI (reference sequence). Written as DNA, the CDR3 is TGTGCCAGCAGTTACTCGCATTACGAGCAGTACTTC. It is translated as CASSYSHYEQYF.

The chain has TRBV28 and TRBJ1-2; TRBD1 might be the D (6 bases). The CDR3 has 13 residues. V shed 10 bases and J shed 8 bases, with 20 bases lying between them. Germline CDR1 reads MDHEN; CDR2 reads SYDVKM. For the CDR3, the DNA is TGTGCCACCCCCCTGGAACAGGGCCGGGGCTACACCTTC. Protein product: CATPLEQGRGYTF.

This clonotype was seen ten or more times. This chain connects TRBV5-1 to TRBJ1-2, with D perhaps matching TRBD1 (5 bases). Germline V lookup: CDR1 SGHRS, CDR2 YFSETQ. The CDR3 is made up of 15 amino acids. The V gene lost 4 bases and the J gene lost 1 base, with 14 bases spanning the gap. The CDR3 DNA reads as TGCGCCAGCAGCCCGGGGGGAAGCCTTAACTATGGCTACACCTTC. Translating it yields CASSPGGSLNYGYTF.

This clonotype was counted between two and nine times. The V and J genes are TRBV6-2 or TRBV6-3 and TRBJ2-7; D possibly corresponds to TRBD2 (5 bases). The length of the CDR3 is 12 residues. CDR1 is MNHEY, CDR2 SVGEGT, per germline. Between the trimmed V and J ends, which lost 2 bases and 6 bases, there was a span of 8 bases. The CDR3 DNA sequence: TGTGCCAGCAGTTACCGGGGAACCGAGCAGTACGTC. Residues: CASSYRGTEQYV.

To note about this clonotype: A single base separates this from a much larger clone, so it may be a read error. The gene calls are TRBV12-3 or TRBV12-4 and TRBJ1-2; D might be TRBD1 (6 bases). V was cut by 7 bases and J by 2 bases, with 11 bases left in between. The CDR3 spans 13 residues. Here the CDR3 DNA reads TGTGCCAGCAACCCGGGACAAAACTATGGCTACACCTTC. Its translation is CASNPGQNYGYTF.

This clonotype has only a few counts. The chain has TRBV20-1 and TRBJ2-7, with 8 bases that match TRBD2. This CDR3 spans 13 amino acids. V was clipped by 4 bases and J by 2 bases; unmatched bases: 4. CDR1 DFQATT and CDR2 SNEGSKA come from the germline V gene (reference sequence). The CDR3 nucleotides are TGCAGTGCTAACGGGGGGGCCGCCTACGAGCAGTACTTC. Residues: CSANGGAAYEQYF.

V and J are TRBV6-6 and TRBJ1-5; D is possibly TRBD1 (6 bases). Germline-derived CDR1 and CDR2 are MNHNY and SVGAGI (reference sequence). Deletions cut 2 bases from V and 4 bases from J, with 15 bases between. This CDR3 comprises 16 residues. The chain's CDR3 is CASSYRQDILNQPQHF. The CDR3 DNA follows: TGTGCCAGCAGTTACCGACAGGACATTCTGAATCAGCCCCAGCATTTT.

The sample holds a few counts of this clonotype. The chain has TRBV7-2 and TRBJ1-1; D call uncertain. From germline, CDR1 is SGHTA and CDR2 FQGNSA. V was trimmed by 10 bases and J by 1 base, leaving 10 bases between them. This CDR3 has 12 residues. The CDR3 loop is CATRDWNTEAFF. The DNA of the CDR3 is TGTGCCACTCGTGACTGGAACACTGAAGCTTTCTTT.